A single sample is the source of the 6 T cell receptor beta chains below, sequenced in a study of identical twins (dated by TCRdb to 2016 to 2018). Library preparation was by 5' RACE. The instrument given in TCRdb is Illumina HiSeq 2000. The public reads were run again by TCRdb, first through fastp at Q25 and then through MiXCR, and only productive beta chains were kept. Entries are consolidated by CDR3 protein sequence, retaining the most common genes and DNA. The sample has approximately 500,000 distinct CDR3 sequences on record, approximately 25% of them singletons. The top ten clones comprise around 3% of the sample. The same specimen was also included in a second study, on T cells expressing NK-cell markers.

The material sequenced was CD4+ T cells sorted from blood. These receptors were collected from a woman aged 18-29 years in good health.

This clonotype came up a few times. The J gene is TRBJ1-6, the V gene TRBV7-2; no definite D call. This CDR3 has 12 residues. Deletions cut 5 bases from V and 9 bases from J, with 8 bases between. Germline V gives CDR1 SGHTA, CDR2 FQGNSA. CDR3 loop: CASSQSGSPLHF. CDR3 DNA: TGTGCCAGCAGCCAGTCGGGTTCACCCCTCCACTTT.

In its sample, this clonotype was seen a few times. This chain links TRBV5-6 with TRBJ1-1; TRBD1 is a possible D gene (5 bases). Trimming left V 1 base short and J 5 bases short, with 12 bases between. This CDR3 contains 14 residues. Germline V lookup: CDR1 SGHDT, CDR2 YYEEEE. CDR3: CASSLYWGGTEAFF. DNA of the CDR3: TGTGCCAGCAGCTTGTATTGGGGGGGTACTGAAGCTTTCTTT.

This clonotype has ten or more counts. The chain employs TRBV29-1 and TRBJ2-5; 8 nucleotides match TRBD1. The germline V gene has CDR1 SQVTM and CDR2 ANQGSEA. The ends lost 8 bases at V and 4 bases at J; junction bases unmatched: 12. The CDR3 spans 14 residues. CDR3 sequence reads: CSLGQGALGETQYF. The CDR3 DNA reads as TGCAGCCTGGGGCAGGGGGCTTTGGGAGAGACCCAGTACTTC.

This clonotype turned up a few times. The chain is built from TRBV20-1 and TRBJ2-5, with a tentative D call TRBD2 (8 bases). Germline CDR1 DFQATT, CDR2 SNEGSKA (reference sequence). This CDR3 is 15 amino acids long. V was clipped by 3 bases and J by 7 bases, with 21 bases between them. The CDR3 DNA is TGCAGTGCTAGCACCGGGACTAGGGGGCTCGGGACCCAGTACTTC. It codes for CSASTGTRGLGTQYF.

This clonotype was found a few times. This chain connects TRBV6-1 to TRBJ2-1; no firm D call. This CDR3 is 12 amino acids long. Trimming left V 8 bases short and J 13 bases short, with 18 bases between. The germline gives CDR1 MNHNS, CDR2 SASEGT. The CDR3 bases are TGTGCCAGCGGGGATTTATCCCTGCTTCAGTTCTTC. Amino acid sequence: CASGDLSLLQFF.

The rearrangement links TRBV6-2 or TRBV6-3 to TRBJ2-1, with D perhaps TRBD2 (6 bases). V lost 11 bases and J lost 2, with 13 bases in between. The CDR3 has 13 residues. Germline lookup yields CDR1 MNHEY and CDR2 SVGEGT. This chain's CDR3 is CALGGTTYNEQFF. CDR3 nucleotide sequence: TGTGCCTTAGGAGGGACCACCTACAATGAGCAGTTCTTC.